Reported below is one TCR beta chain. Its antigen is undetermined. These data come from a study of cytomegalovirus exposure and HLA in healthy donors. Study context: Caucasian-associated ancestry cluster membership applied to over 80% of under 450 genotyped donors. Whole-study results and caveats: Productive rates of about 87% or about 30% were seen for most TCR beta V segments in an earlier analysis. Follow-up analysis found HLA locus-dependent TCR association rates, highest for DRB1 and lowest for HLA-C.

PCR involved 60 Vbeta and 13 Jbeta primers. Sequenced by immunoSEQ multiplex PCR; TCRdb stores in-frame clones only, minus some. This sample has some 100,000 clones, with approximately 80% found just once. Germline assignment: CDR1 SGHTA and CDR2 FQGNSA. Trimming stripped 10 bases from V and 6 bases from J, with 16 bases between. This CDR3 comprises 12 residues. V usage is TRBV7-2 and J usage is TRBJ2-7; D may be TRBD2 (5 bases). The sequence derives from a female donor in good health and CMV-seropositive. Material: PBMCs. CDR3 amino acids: CATLRAPGEQYF. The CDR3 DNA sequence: TGTGCCACTCTGAGGGCCCCTGGCGAGCAGTACTTC.